The 15 T cell receptor beta chains below come from one sample, sequenced in a study of CD8+CD57+ T cells in acquired aplastic anemia. By flow cytometry, patients selected for sequencing had shown an expansion of CD8+CD57+ cells. Genomic DNA, serving as template, underwent TCR beta VDJ and CDR3 profiling. One entry per CDR3 protein, called by TCRdb with MiXCR from the reads. The top ten hold about 1.8% of the sample, which has approximately 180,000 distinct CDR3 sequences, approximately 48% seen once. The specimen sequenced was sorted CD4+, CD8+, or CD8+CD57+ T cells (not recorded which) from PBMCs. These receptors were collected from a human donor with aplastic anemia.

The chain combines TRBV19 with TRBJ1-1; D is unclear. Germline V gene data show CDR1 as LNHDA and CDR2 as SQIVND (reference sequence). Trimming stripped 6 bases from V and 0 bases from J, with 17 bases between. The CDR3 spans 16 residues. CDR3 sequence reads: CASSRRPTPLNTEAFF. The CDR3 region has the DNA TGTGCCAGTAGCAGACGACCTACTCCGTTGAACACTGAAGCTTTCTTT. The whole variable domain, filled in from reference TRBV19 and TRBJ1-1, reads DGGITQSPKYLFRKEGQNVTLSCEQNLNHDAMYWYRQDPGQGLRLIYYSQIVNDFQKGDIAEGYSVSREKKESFPLTVTSAQKNPTAFYLCASSRRPTPLNTEAFFGQGTRLTVV.

The sample holds many counts of this clonotype. The chain recombines TRBV7-9 with TRBJ2-7, with 10 positions matching TRBD1. Germline values: CDR1 SEHNR, CDR2 FQNEAQ (reference sequence). The V segment lost 4 bases and the J segment 6 bases; nucleotides outside the gene matches: 3. The CDR3 contains 13 residues. DNA for the CDR3: TGTGCCAGCAGCTCCGGGACAGGGGTCGAGCAGTACTTC. Encoded protein: CASSSGTGVEQYF.

The gene calls are TRBV19 and TRBJ1-6, with 8 nucleotides matching TRBD1. The ends lost 4 bases at V and 6 bases at J; junction bases unmatched: 8. Germline V CDR1 and CDR2: LNHDA, SQIVND (reference sequence). CDR3 length: 16 amino acids. The CDR3 protein is CASSTTGQGGNSPLHF. As DNA, the CDR3 is TGTGCCAGTAGTACCACCGGACAGGGAGGTAATTCACCCCTCCACTTT.

V gene TRBV14 combines with J gene TRBJ1-2; TRBD1 matches at 8 bases. CDR1 and CDR2 (germline): SGHDN, FVKESK. Trimming took 3 bases from V and 4 from J; bases not matched to a gene: 10. The CDR3 has 16 residues. In nucleotides, the CDR3 is TGTGCCAGCAGCCACGGACAGGGCAAGTCGGTCTATGGCTACACCTTC. Its translation: CASSHGQGKSVYGYTF.

The chain uses TRBV24-1 and TRBJ2-7; D might be TRBD2 (5 bases). The germline CDR1 and CDR2 sequences are KGHDR and SFDVKD. V was clipped by 3 bases and J by 7 bases, with 21 bases between them. The CDR3 has 16 residues. The CDR3 bases are TGTGCCACCAGTGATCCTGACCACGGAGGAGGTGGAGAGCAGTACTTC. As protein: CATSDPDHGGGGEQYF.

By share of the sample, this clonotype is medium-sized. The J gene is TRBJ1-6, the V gene TRBV10-3; possibly TRBD1 for D (5 bases). This CDR3 has 15 amino acids. The germline V gene has CDR1 ENHRY and CDR2 SYGVKD. V was cut by 0 bases and J by 10 bases, with 13 bases left in between. CDR3 nucleotides: TGTGCCATCAGTGAGTCGGTCAGGGAAGGGTCACCCCTCCACTTT. It specifies CAISESVREGSPLHF.

V is TRBV2 and J is TRBJ2-7; D gene unclear. The CDR3 contains 13 residues. CDR1 and CDR2 (germline): SNHLY, FYNNEI. V dropped 9 bases and J dropped 4 bases, with 16 bases sitting between them. This CDR3 reads CASRAPAAYEQYF. The CDR3 nucleotides read TGTGCCAGTAGGGCACCCGCCGCGTACGAGCAGTACTTC.

This clonotype was counted once. One end of the junction is discordant with germline, which a read error may explain. J is TRBJ2-7 and V is TRBV10-3; D gene uncertain. This CDR3 has 14 amino acids. The V gene's germline CDR1 is ENHRY and CDR2 SYGVKD. CDR3 in DNA: TGTGCCAGCAGTCACCGCCGAGGTGGCTACGAGCAGTACTTC. Translation gives CASSHRRGGYEQYF.

J is TRBJ1-1 and V is TRBV19, with 10 bases that match TRBD1. V was pared by 6 bases and J by 6 bases, with 13 bases of the junction left unmatched. Looked up from germline, CDR1 is LNHDA and CDR2 is SQIVND (reference sequence). CDR3 length: 16 residues. The CDR3 sequence is CASSPGRTGGFAEAFF. Here the CDR3 DNA reads TGTGCCAGTAGCCCCGGCCGGACAGGGGGTTTCGCTGAAGCTTTCTTT.

V usage is TRBV6-5 and J usage is TRBJ2-5; D assignment may be TRBD1 or TRBD2 (6 bases each). The CDR3 is 12 residues long. In germline, CDR1 is MNHEY, CDR2 SVGAGI. Between the trimmed V and J ends, which lost 7 bases and 4 bases, there was a span of 10 bases. CDR3 DNA sequence: TGTGCCAGCACCGAGGGGGGAGAGACCCAGTACTTC. Its protein is CASTEGGETQYF.

This chain joins TRBV15 and TRBJ1-6; D is possibly TRBD1 (5 bases). Trimming took 3 bases from V and 10 from J, leaving 16 bases between them. This CDR3 spans 15 amino acids. Looked up from germline, CDR1 is LNHNV and CDR2 is YYDKDF (reference sequence). The DNA for the CDR3 is TGTGCCACCAGCAGCTCTCGAGGGGATTACTCACCCCTCCACTTT. Residues: CATSSSRGDYSPLHF.

The chain links TRBV29-1 to TRBJ1-1, with a weak D call TRBD1 (5 bases). The CDR3 has 13 amino acids. V shed 1 base and J shed 4 bases, with 10 bases lying between them. From germline, CDR1 is SQVTM and CDR2 ANQGSEA. The CDR3 nucleotides read TGCAGCGTTGAAGTACAGGTGGGCACTGAAGCTTTCTTT. Translated, it gives CSVEVQVGTEAFF.

The rearrangement links TRBV25-1 to TRBJ1-6; perhaps TRBD1 as D (5 bases). V gave up 9 bases and J gave up 7 bases, with 13 bases separating them. CDR3 length: 13 residues. Germline CDR1 MGHDK, CDR2 SYGVNS. CDR3 bases: TGTGCCAGTAGAGACAGCCTCAATTCACCCCTCCACTTT. Translating gives CASRDSLNSPLHF. The full variable domain, in which reference TRBV25-1 and TRBJ1-6 provide the parts outside the CDR3, is EADIYQTPRYLVIGTGKKITLECSQTMGHDKMYWYQQDPGMELHLIHYSYGVNSTEKGDLSSESTVSRIRTEHFPLTLESARPSHTSQYLCASRDSLNSPLHFGNGTRLTVT.

This clonotype appeared many times. The chain is built from TRBV11-1 and TRBJ1-3; D remains ambiguous. The germline V gene has CDR1 SGHAT and CDR2 FQDESV (reference sequence). The CDR3 is made up of 16 amino acids. V dropped 2 bases and J dropped 9 bases, with 20 bases sitting between them. For the CDR3, the DNA is TGTGCCAGCAGCTTAAGGGTCACAGTCGGCGAGGGCACCATATATTTT. This codes for CASSLRVTVGEGTIYF.

This clonotype was recorded many times. The chain has TRBV6-1 and TRBJ1-4; D is uncertain. CDR1 and CDR2 from the germline V gene are MNHNS and SASEGT. The CDR3 length is 13 residues. The V end was cut by 8 bases, the J end by 0 bases, with 7 bases between. The CDR3 here is CASGMATNEKLFF. Written as DNA, the CDR3 is TGTGCCAGCGGGATGGCAACTAATGAAAAACTGTTTTTT.